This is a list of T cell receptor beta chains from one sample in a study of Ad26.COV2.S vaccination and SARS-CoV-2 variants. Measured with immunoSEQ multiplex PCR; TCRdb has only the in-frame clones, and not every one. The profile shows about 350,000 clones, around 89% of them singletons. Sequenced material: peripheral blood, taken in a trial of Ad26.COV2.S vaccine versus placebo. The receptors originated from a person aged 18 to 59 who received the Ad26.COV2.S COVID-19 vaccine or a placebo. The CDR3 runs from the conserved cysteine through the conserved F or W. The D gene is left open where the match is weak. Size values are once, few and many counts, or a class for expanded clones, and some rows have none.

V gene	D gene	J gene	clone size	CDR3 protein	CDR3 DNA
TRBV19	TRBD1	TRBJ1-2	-	CASSVSTGGGYTF	TGTGCCAGTAGTGTATCGACAGGGGGAGGCTACACCTTC
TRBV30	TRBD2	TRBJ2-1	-	CAWALTSGSLVEQFF	TGTGCCTGGGCCTTGACTAGCGGGAGCCTAGTTGAGCAGTTCTTC
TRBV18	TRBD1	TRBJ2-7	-	CASSPKPPDREEDEQYF	TGTGCCAGCTCACCAAAACCCCCGGACAGGGAGGAGGACGAGCAGTACTTC
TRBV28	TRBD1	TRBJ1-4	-	CASSLQGANEKLFF	TGTGCCAGCAGCCTACAGGGGGCTAATGAAAAACTGTTTTTT
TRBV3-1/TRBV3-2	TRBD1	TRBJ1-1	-	CASSQTYRGGLNTEAFF	TGTGCCAGCAGCCAGACCTACAGGGGGGGGCTGAACACTGAAGCTTTCTTT
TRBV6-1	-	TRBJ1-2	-	CASSEAADYYGYTF	TGTGCCAGCAGTGAAGCAGCGGACTACTATGGCTACACCTTC
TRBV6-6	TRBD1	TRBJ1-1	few	CASSSQGADTEAFF	TGTGCCAGCAGTTCACAGGGGGCGGACACTGAAGCTTTCTTT
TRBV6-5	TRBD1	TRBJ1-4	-	CASSYTATGGKLFF	TGTGCCAGCAGTTACACCGCGACAGGGGGGAAACTGTTTTTT
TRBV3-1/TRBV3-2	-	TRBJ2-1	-	CASSQGSAAYNEQFF	TGTGCCAGCAGCCAAGGCAGTGCCGCCTACAATGAGCAGTTCTTC
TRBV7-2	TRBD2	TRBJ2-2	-	CASSLVVAGGAKLFF	TGTGCCAGCAGCTTAGTGGTAGCGGGGGGGGCAAAGCTGTTTTTT
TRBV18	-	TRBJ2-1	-	CASSPIRGEQFF	TGTGCCAGCTCACCAATTAGGGGAGAGCAGTTCTTC
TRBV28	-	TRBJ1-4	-	CASSFLPGEKLFF	TGTGCCAGCAGTTTTCTTCCAGGGGAAAAACTGTTTTTT
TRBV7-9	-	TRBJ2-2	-	CASSLAIPGPTGSTGELFF	TGTGCCAGCAGCTTAGCTATTCCGGGGCCTACAGGGAGCACCGGGGAGCTGTTTTTT
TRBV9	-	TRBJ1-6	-	CASSRGGERRNINSPLHF	TGTGCCAGCAGCCGGGGAGGGGAAAGACGGAATATTAATTCACCCCTCCACTTT
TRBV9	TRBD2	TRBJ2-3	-	CASSVTSGGADTQYF	TGTGCCAGCAGCGTCACTAGCGGGGGGGCTGATACGCAGTATTTT
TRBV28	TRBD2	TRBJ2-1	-	CASSLGSGSQYNEQFF	TGTGCCAGCAGTTTAGGTAGCGGGAGTCAGTACAATGAGCAGTTCTTC
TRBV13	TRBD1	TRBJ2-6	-	CASSHDRAGANVLTF	TGTGCCAGCAGCCATGACAGGGCTGGGGCCAACGTCCTGACTTTC
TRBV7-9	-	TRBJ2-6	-	CASSFSGAGANVLTF	TGTGCCAGCAGCTTTTCGGGGGCTGGGGCCAACGTCCTGACTTTC
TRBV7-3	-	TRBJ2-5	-	CASSPSRTQKETQYF	TGTGCCAGCAGCCCAAGTAGGACGCAGAAAGAGACCCAGTACTTC
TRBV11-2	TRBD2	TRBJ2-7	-	CASSFSGGAYEQYF	TGTGCCAGCAGCTTCAGCGGGGGGGCTTACGAGCAGTACTTC
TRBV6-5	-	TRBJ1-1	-	CASRITGLNTEAFF	TGTGCCAGCCGAATTACAGGGCTTAACACTGAAGCTTTCTTT
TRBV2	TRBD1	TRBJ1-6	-	CASRGDSLGPLHF	TGTGCCAGCAGGGGGGACAGTTTGGGACCCCTCCACTTT
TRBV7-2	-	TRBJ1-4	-	CASSLAGASTNEKLFF	TGTGCCAGCAGCTTAGCAGGGGCTTCAACTAATGAAAAACTGTTTTTT
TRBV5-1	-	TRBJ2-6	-	CASRQTYSGANVLTF	TGCGCCAGCAGGCAGACTTACTCTGGGGCCAACGTCCTGACTTTC
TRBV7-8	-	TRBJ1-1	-	CASSLQGYTEAFF	TGTGCCAGCAGCTTACAGGGGTATACTGAAGCTTTCTTT
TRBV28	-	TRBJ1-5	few	CASSFRRQPQHF	TGTGCCAGCAGTTTTCGACGACAGCCCCAGCATTTT
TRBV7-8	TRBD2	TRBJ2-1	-	CASSSSRGGSYNEQFF	TGTGCCAGCAGCTCGTCACGGGGGGGCTCCTACAATGAGCAGTTCTTC
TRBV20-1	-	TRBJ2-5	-	CSASVGWTGETQYF	TGCAGTGCTAGTGTCGGATGGACGGGAGAGACCCAGTACTTC
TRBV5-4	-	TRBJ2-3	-	CASSLFGTDTQYF	TGTGCCAGCAGCTTGTTTGGCACAGATACGCAGTATTTT
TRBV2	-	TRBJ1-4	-	CASSKRTATNEKLFF	TGTGCCAGCAGCAAAAGGACAGCAACTAATGAAAAACTGTTTTTT
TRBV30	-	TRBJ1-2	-	CAWSGVANYGYTF	TGTGCCTGGTCAGGGGTAGCTAACTATGGCTACACCTTC
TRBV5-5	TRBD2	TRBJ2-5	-	CASSGTSGGFQETQYF	TGTGCCAGCAGCGGAACTAGCGGGGGTTTCCAAGAGACCCAGTACTTC
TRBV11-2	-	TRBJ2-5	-	CASSFQAKETQYF	TGTGCCAGCAGCTTTCAGGCAAAGGAGACCCAGTACTTC
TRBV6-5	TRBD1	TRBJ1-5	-	CASSQDRGPNQPQHF	TGTGCCAGCAGTCAGGACAGGGGGCCCAATCAGCCCCAGCATTTT
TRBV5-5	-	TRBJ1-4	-	CASSLANEKLFF	TGTGCCAGCAGCTTGGCCAATGAAAAACTGTTTTTT
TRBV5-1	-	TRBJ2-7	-	CASSEGDSSYEQYF	TGCGCCAGCAGCGAGGGGGATAGCTCCTACGAGCAGTACTTC
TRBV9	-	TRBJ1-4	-	CASSGDGPPEKLFF	TGTGCCAGCAGCGGAGACGGACCCCCAGAAAAACTGTTTTTT
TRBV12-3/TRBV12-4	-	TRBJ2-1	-	CASSLSSYNEQFF	TGTGCCAGCAGCCTCTCCTCCTACAATGAGCAGTTCTTC
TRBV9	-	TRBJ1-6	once	CASSVEGAGSPLHF	TGTGCCAGCAGCGTAGAGGGAGCCGGTTCACCCCTCCACTTT
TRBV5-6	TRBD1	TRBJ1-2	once	CASSLAGTGTYGYTF	TGTGCCAGCAGCTTGGCGGGGACAGGTACCTATGGCTACACCTTC
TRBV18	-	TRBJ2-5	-	CASSPRRGQETQYF	TGTGCCAGCTCACCACGACGGGGCCAAGAGACCCAGTACTTC
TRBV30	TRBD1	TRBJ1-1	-	CAWVPGQGQLNTEAFF	TGTGCCTGGGTCCCGGGACAGGGCCAATTGAACACTGAAGCTTTCTTT
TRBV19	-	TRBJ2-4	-	CASSMTRRDQNIQYF	TGTGCCAGTAGTATGACCCGGAGGGACCAAAACATTCAGTACTTC
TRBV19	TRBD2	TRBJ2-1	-	CASSIPGLANRKQFF	TGTGCCAGTAGTATCCCGGGACTAGCGAATCGAAAGCAGTTCTTC
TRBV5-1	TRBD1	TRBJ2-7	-	CASSSTPGQLYEQYF	TGCGCCAGCAGCTCAACGCCGGGACAGCTATACGAGCAGTACTTC
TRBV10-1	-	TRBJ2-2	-	CASSESSQLDTGELFF	TGCGCCAGCAGTGAGTCGAGTCAGTTAGACACCGGGGAGCTGTTTTTT
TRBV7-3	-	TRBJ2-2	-	CASSLTHSLNTGELFF	TGTGCCAGCAGCTTAACTCACAGCTTAAACACCGGGGAGCTGTTTTTT
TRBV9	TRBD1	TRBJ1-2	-	CASYGQGASGYTF	TGTGCCAGCTACGGACAGGGGGCTTCCGGCTACACCTTC